This T cell receptor (beta chain) stems from a study of metastatic and nonmetastatic thyroid tumors. Across the study: It was across blood and tumor or nodule tissue from malignant and benign thyroid patients that repertoires were compared. Whole-study findings and limits: Significantly greater TCR beta diversity was reportedly found in malignant thyroid tumors than in benign nodules (in blood and tumor).

None of the patients had undergone any treatment ahead of thyroid surgery. With MiXCR, TCRdb reprocessed the PCR reads. Here the sample spans 30,000 to 35,000 clones, about 21% being singletons. CDR1 MNHNS and CDR2 SASEGT come from the germline V gene. The CDR3 covers 15 residues. Unmatched junction bases numbered 3, after V lost 0 bases and J lost 8 bases. Remarks on this clone: Its specificity is unknown.

The sequence was collected from a male donor with papillary thyroid cancer or a benign thyroid nodule (not recorded which). Some clones in this sample may be carry-over from other donors' samples. The sequencing sample was made of tumor tissue. The V and J genes are TRBV6-1 and TRBJ1-3; 11 bases agree with TRBD1. CDR3 in amino acids: CASSEAGTGGDTIYF. CDR3 DNA: TGTGCCAGCAGTGAAGCCGGGACAGGGGGGGACACCATATATTTT.